The T cell receptor beta chain under discussion was sequenced for a study of cytomegalovirus exposure and HLA in healthy donors. PCR was performed using 60 Vbeta and 13 Jbeta primers. TCRdb keeps only in-frame clones here, not all; method: immunoSEQ multiplex PCR. Among roughly 70,000 clones, about 67% were seen once, and the ten largest hold roughly an eighth. Overall study results and limits: Earlier findings revealed that most TCR beta V segments proved productive either about 87% or about 30% of the time. It was reported in a later analysis that an Asian-associated ancestry cluster showed fewer N-insertions than the roughly 710-donor mean.

From germline, CDR1 is MDHEN and CDR2 SYDVKM. With 10 bases removed from V and 2 bases from J, the gap between germline ends came to 9 bases. CDR3 size: 12 residues. This clone appeared once. Its cognate antigen is unknown. The sequence derives from a human donor in good health. This rearrangement joins TRBV28 to TRBJ1-5; D call uncertain. The sample was PBMCs. The CDR3: CATRRGNQPQHF. The CDR3 DNA reads TGTGCCACTCGGCGGGGCAATCAGCCCCAGCATTTT. The entire variable domain, with the rest obtained from reference TRBV28 and TRBJ1-5, is as follows: DVKVTQSSRYLVKRTGEKVFLECVQDMDHENMFWYRQDPGLGLRLIYFSYDVKMKEKGDIPEGYSVSREKKERFSLILESASTNQTSMYLCATRRGNQPQHFGDGTRLSIL.